This paragraph reports one TCR beta chain. What it binds is unknown. TCRdb reprocessed the reads with MiXCR, giving one entry per CDR3 protein. The sample contains tens of thousands of distinct CDR3 sequences, about 26% of which appear only once. With 1 base removed from V and 7 bases from J, the gap between germline ends came to 10 bases. Germline V gives CDR1 SGHVS, CDR2 FNYEAQ. The CDR3 spans 14 residues. The record originates from a study of T cell repertoires in cytomegalovirus infection. On the study more broadly: It was recently identified HLA-C-restricted and well-studied HLA-B-restricted CMV epitopes that the study used. CMV infection and matching HLA type were both indicated by public TCR beta signatures. Study-level points and caveats: HLA-C-restricted TCR beta clonotypes specific for CMV led the ex vivo response.

This TCR derives from a human donor in good health (CMV status not recorded). Some clones in this sample may be carry-over from other donors' samples. The material was CD8+ T cells from cultured PBMCs, obtained from culture after CMV antigen stimulation. V and J are TRBV7-6 and TRBJ1-4; D call uncertain. CDR3 amino acids: CASSLEGAGEKLFF. DNA of the CDR3: TGTGCCAGCAGCTTAGAGGGCGCGGGTGAAAAACTGTTTTTT.